This T cell receptor beta chain was obtained from a study of cytomegalovirus exposure and HLA in healthy donors. PCR used 60 Vbeta primers and 13 Jbeta primers. Profiled with immunoSEQ multiplex PCR; TCRdb holds only in-frame clones, not every one. In total, the table holds 150,000 or so clones. The CDR3 runs 15 residues. Trimming pared 0 bases from V and 4 bases from J, leaving 13 bases between. CDR1 is SQVTM, CDR2 ANQGSEA, per germline. Sequenced: PBMCs. The TCR sequence derives from a man younger than 35 in good health and CMV-seronegative. The chain has TRBV29-1 and TRBJ1-3; a possible D gene is TRBD1 (6 bases). This chain's CDR3 is CSVEDTRGRGNTIYF. CDR3 coding DNA: TGCAGCGTTGAAGATACCAGGGGCCGAGGAAACACCATATATTTT.